The next 15 T cell receptor beta chains were all read from a single sample in a study of blood T cell repertoires in COVID-19. Sequencing was performed with immunoSEQ multiplex PCR; in TCRdb, only in-frame clones are kept and a portion is missing. The sample holds under 95,000 clones, about 85% seen once. The sample consisted of peripheral blood. These receptors all stem from an elderly woman with COVID-19, enrolled during active disease.

The chain uses TRBV14 and TRBJ1-2; 7 nucleotides agree with TRBD1. Per germline, CDR1 SGHDN and CDR2 FVKESK. V lost 1 base, J lost 5 bases, and 4 bases stayed unmatched. The CDR3 is made up of 14 amino acids. The chain's CDR3 is CASSQVGGAYGYTF. The CDR3 DNA sequence: TGTGCCAGCAGCCAAGTAGGGGGCGCGTATGGCTACACCTTC.

The V call is TRBV3-1 (or the pseudogene TRBV3-2), the J call TRBJ1-2; D not resolved. With 1 base removed from V and 4 bases from J, the gap between germline ends came to 13 bases. CDR1 and CDR2 (germline): LGHDT, YNNKEL (reference sequence). This CDR3 contains 15 residues. The CDR3 here is CASSQGGHGSYGYTF. The DNA for the CDR3 is TGTGCCAGCAGCCAAGGGGGTCATGGGAGCTATGGCTACACCTTC.

The rearrangement links TRBV6-2 or TRBV6-3 to TRBJ2-2, with TRBD2 matching 8 bases. J lost 6 bases, V lost 2 bases, and 11 bases had no gene match. Germline V CDR1 and CDR2: MNHEY, SVGEGT. This CDR3 spans 17 amino acids. This chain's CDR3 is CASSYEGSGAFAGELFF. Written as DNA, the CDR3 is TGTGCCAGCAGTTACGAGGGTAGCGGGGCGTTCGCCGGGGAGCTGTTTTTT.

The chain couples TRBV7-3 to TRBJ2-3; D perhaps matches TRBD2 (6 bases). V was trimmed by 5 bases and J by 0 bases, leaving 9 bases between them. This CDR3 has 14 amino acids. In germline, CDR1 is SGHTA, CDR2 FQGTGA. The CDR3 here is CASSIGLSTDTQYF. The CDR3, as DNA: TGTGCCAGCAGCATAGGACTAAGCACAGATACGCAGTATTTT.

This chain uses TRBV29-1 with TRBJ2-3; 10 nucleotides agree with TRBD2. Germline-derived CDR1 and CDR2 are SQVTM and ANQGSEA. The CDR3 spans 13 residues. The junction had 2 bases not matched to a gene; V was cut back by 3 bases and J by 5 bases. CDR3 sequence reads: CSVDSGRLDTQYF. DNA of the CDR3: TGCAGCGTTGATAGCGGGAGGTTAGATACGCAGTATTTT.

This chain uses TRBV25-1 with TRBJ2-1, with 10 bases matching TRBD2. CDR1 and CDR2 (germline): MGHDK, SYGVNS. After removal of 5 bases from V and 4 bases from J, the junction contained 2 bases not matched to a gene. The CDR3 has 14 amino acids. The CDR3: CASSPSGGYNEQFF. The CDR3, as DNA: TGTGCCAGCAGTCCTAGCGGGGGATACAATGAGCAGTTCTTC.

The genes are TRBV19 and TRBJ2-7; D is uncertain. Germline V lookup: CDR1 LNHDA, CDR2 SQIVND (reference sequence). Trimming shortened V by 3 bases and J by 0 bases, and 9 bases separated the two germline ends. The CDR3 consists of 14 residues. CDR3: CASSIVRGSYEQYF. The DNA for the CDR3 is TGTGCCAGTAGTATTGTCAGAGGCTCCTACGAGCAGTACTTC. Using reference TRBV19 and TRBJ2-7 for the parts outside the CDR3, the full variable domain is DGGITQSPKYLFRKEGQNVTLSCEQNLNHDAMYWYRQDPGQGLRLIYYSQIVNDFQKGDIAEGYSVSREKKESFPLTVTSAQKNPTAFYLCASSIVRGSYEQYFGPGTRLTVT.

The chain employs TRBV6-2 or TRBV6-3 and TRBJ2-2; tentative D call: TRBD2 (6 bases). Germline V CDR1 and CDR2: MNHEY, SVGEGT. The CDR3 is 17 amino acids. V lost 5 bases, J lost 7 bases, and 23 bases lay in between. CDR3 region: CASSPTRLGSRNGELFF. The CDR3 region has the DNA TGTGCCAGCAGTCCCACCCGACTAGGGTCGAGGAACGGGGAGCTGTTTTTT.

The CDR3 DNA sequence: TGTGCCAGCAGCTACCCGGGGTCGAACACTGAAGCTTTCTTT. Its translation is CASSYPGSNTEAFF. The V and J genes are TRBV3-1 (or the pseudogene TRBV3-2) and TRBJ1-1; D uncertain. The germline V gene has CDR1 LGHDT and CDR2 YNNKEL (reference sequence). Deletions cut 5 bases from V and 1 base from J, with 11 bases between. CDR3 length equals 14 residues.

J is TRBJ2-1 and V is TRBV28, with 10 nucleotides matching TRBD2. The length of the CDR3 is 16 residues. V trimming: 5 bases; J trimming: 0 bases; junction bases outside the gene matches: 4. Per the germline V gene, CDR1 is MDHEN and CDR2 is SYDVKM. CDR3 DNA: TGTGCCAGCAGTGACAGCGGGGGGGCCTCCTACAATGAGCAGTTCTTC. It yields the protein CASSDSGGASYNEQFF. Combining the CDR3 with reference TRBV28 and TRBJ2-1 gives the whole variable domain DVKVTQSSRYLVKRTGEKVFLECVQDMDHENMFWYRQDPGLGLRLIYFSYDVKMKEKGDIPEGYSVSREKKERFSLILESASTNQTSMYLCASSDSGGASYNEQFFGPGTRLTVL.

The chain joins TRBV5-1 to TRBJ1-6; D perhaps matches TRBD1 (6 bases). V lost 4 bases to trimming and J lost 7 bases, with 12 bases between them. CDR1 and CDR2 (germline): SGHRS, YFSETQ. The CDR3 has 14 amino acids. In DNA, the CDR3 is TGCGCCAGCAGCATCACAGGGACGAATTCACCCCTCCACTTT. It yields the protein CASSITGTNSPLHF.

V usage is TRBV18 and J usage is TRBJ1-2; possible D gene TRBD1, 5 bases. Trimming stripped 3 bases from V and 4 bases from J, with 12 bases between. Germline V lookup: CDR1 KGHSH, CDR2 LQKENI. This CDR3 spans 14 amino acids. Here the CDR3 reads CASSPVGDSYGYTF. The DNA of the CDR3 is TGTGCCAGCTCACCGGTAGGGGACTCCTATGGCTACACCTTC. Variable domain in full (rest from reference TRBV18 and TRBJ1-2): NAGVMQNPRHLVRRRGQEARLRCSPMKGHSHVYWYRQLPEEGLKFMVYLQKENIIDESGMPKERFSAEFPKEGPSILRIQQVVRGDSAAYFCASSPVGDSYGYTFGSGTRLTVV.

The J gene is TRBJ2-7, the V gene TRBV28; TRBD1 matches 10 bases. The CDR3 totals 14 residues. Germline V gives CDR1 MDHEN, CDR2 SYDVKM. Losses at the gene ends were 4 bases for V and 4 bases for J; bases not matched to a gene: 4. The CDR3 coding sequence is TGTGCCAGCAGTTCGGGACAGGGGATTTACGAGCAGTACTTC. Residues: CASSSGQGIYEQYF. Together with reference TRBV28 and TRBJ2-7, the CDR3 gives the full variable domain: DVKVTQSSRYLVKRTGEKVFLECVQDMDHENMFWYRQDPGLGLRLIYFSYDVKMKEKGDIPEGYSVSREKKERFSLILESASTNQTSMYLCASSSGQGIYEQYFGPGTRLTVT.

The chain recombines TRBV5-1 with TRBJ1-2; a weak D match, TRBD1 (5 bases). The CDR3 contains 17 residues. Germline lookup yields CDR1 SGHRS and CDR2 YFSETQ. The V and J ends lost 5 bases and 2 bases respectively, with 22 bases between them. CDR3 sequence (DNA): TGCGCCAGCAGGTACGCGGGGGGTACCCATGTCAACTATGGCTACACCTTC. Translated: CASRYAGGTHVNYGYTF.

The genes are TRBV9 and TRBJ2-1; 10 nucleotides align to TRBD2. Germline V lookup: CDR1 SGDLS, CDR2 YYNGEE. The CDR3 totals 14 residues. With V trimmed by 4 bases and J by 5 bases, 3 bases remained unmatched. CDR3 protein: CASSRTSGNNEQFF. The CDR3 DNA is TGTGCCAGCAGCAGGACTAGCGGTAACAATGAGCAGTTCTTC.